These 32 T cell receptor beta chains were all obtained from the same sample, sequenced in a study of OX40 agonist ivuxolimab in advanced cancers. The repertoire was sequenced with immunoSEQ multiplex PCR; TCRdb's copy has only in-frame clones and lacks some. Found here are some 8,800 clones, roughly 86% of them singletons; the top ten hold approximately 11%. The specimen comprised CD4+ or CD8+ T cells sorted from blood, sampled in a trial of the OX40 agonist ivuxolimab. Receptor source: an adult with an advanced solid tumor such as melanoma, head and neck, liver or kidney cancer.

The chain uses TRBV7-9 and TRBJ1-2, with D unclear. The CDR3 length is 11 residues. Germline CDR1 reads SEHNR; CDR2 reads FQNEAQ (reference sequence). The CDR3 spells CGAEANYGYTF. CDR3 bases: TGTGGGGCAGAGGCTAACTATGGCTACACCTTC.

The rearrangement joins TRBV13 to TRBJ1-5, with 10 bases fitting TRBD1. The junction had 3 bases not matched to a gene; V was cut back by 4 bases and J by 6 bases. The CDR3 is made up of 14 amino acids. Germline loops: CDR1 PRHDT, CDR2 FYEKMQ (reference sequence). CDR3 residues: CASSSGQGTQPQHF. The CDR3 DNA is TGTGCCAGCAGCTCGGGACAGGGGACTCAGCCCCAGCATTTT.

This chain links TRBV19 with TRBJ2-7, with 7 bases that match TRBD1. Losses at the gene ends were 4 bases for V and 4 bases for J; bases not matched to a gene: 13. CDR3 length equals 16 residues. Germline loops: CDR1 LNHDA, CDR2 SQIVND (reference sequence). CDR3 DNA sequence: TGTGCCAGTAGTAAGCTACTTGTCAGGGGGAGTTACGAGCAGTACTTC. It is translated as CASSKLLVRGSYEQYF.

V and J are TRBV6-5 and TRBJ1-3; 7 bases map to TRBD1. The CDR3 sequence is 12 residues long. The ends lost 4 bases at V and 9 bases at J; junction bases unmatched: 3. Germline V gene lookup returns CDR1 MNHEY and CDR2 SVGAGI. As DNA, the CDR3 is TGTGCCAGCAGTTCAGGGGGGAGCACCATATATTTT. Protein product: CASSSGGSTIYF.

The CDR3 sequence is CASGSGTVAGYTF. The CDR3 region has the DNA TGTGCTAGTGGTTCCGGGACAGTTGCTGGCTACACCTTC. The genes are TRBV12-5 and TRBJ1-2; 7 bases align to TRBD1. V shed 4 bases and J 7 bases; nucleotides not matched to a gene: 6. The CDR3 is 13 amino acids. The germline gives CDR1 LGHNT, CDR2 FRNRAP. The whole variable domain, remainder taken from reference TRBV12-5 and TRBJ1-2, is DARVTQTPRHKVTEMGQEVTMRCQPILGHNTVFWYRQTMMQGLELLAYFRNRAPLDDSGMPKDRFSAEMPDATLATLKIQPSEPRDSAVYFCASGSGTVAGYTFGSGTRLTVV.

The rearrangement joins TRBV5-1 to TRBJ2-7; the D is unclear. CDR3 size: 14 residues. Looked up from germline, CDR1 is SGHRS and CDR2 is YFSETQ. Trimming cost V 1 base and J 2 bases, with 10 bases left between them. CDR3 protein: CASSLYGGTYEQYF. CDR3 coding DNA: TGCGCCAGCAGCTTGTACGGCGGAACCTACGAGCAGTACTTC.

The chain joins TRBV5-6 to TRBJ2-4; no reliable D call. Trimming stripped 3 bases from V and 3 bases from J, with 16 bases between. CDR1 and CDR2 (germline): SGHDT, YYEEEE. This CDR3 is built from 16 residues. The CDR3 loop reads CASSSYDGLGKNIQYF. For the CDR3, the DNA is TGTGCCAGCAGCTCGTATGACGGGCTCGGCAAAAACATTCAGTACTTC.

V is TRBV11-2 and J is TRBJ2-5; a weak D match, TRBD1 (5 bases). This CDR3 is 14 amino acids long. The germline CDR1 and CDR2 sequences are SGHAT and FQNNGV. V gave up 4 bases and J gave up 3 bases, with 12 bases separating them. Written as DNA, the CDR3 is TGTGCCAGCAGCTCCTGGACATCAAAAGAGACCCAGTACTTC. Its protein product is CASSSWTSKETQYF.

V usage is TRBV28 and J usage is TRBJ2-7, with TRBD2 matching 8 bases. The V gene's germline CDR1 is MDHEN and CDR2 SYDVKM. CDR3 length: 13 residues. V lost 4 bases and J lost 2; bases outside the gene matches: 1. CDR3 residues: CASSSSGPYEQYF. The DNA of the CDR3 is TGTGCCAGCAGTTCTAGCGGGCCCTACGAGCAGTACTTC.

CDR3 protein: CASSLAGTGREQYF. DNA of the CDR3: TGTGCCAGCAGCTTAGCGGGGACAGGGCGCGAGCAGTACTTC. This chain uses TRBV7-8 with TRBJ2-7; 9 bases align to TRBD1. The CDR3 is made up of 14 amino acids. The ends lost 0 bases at V and 6 bases at J; junction bases unmatched: 3. In germline, CDR1 is SGHVS, CDR2 FQNEAQ.

This sequence joins TRBV27 and TRBJ2-7; D ambiguous. In germline, CDR1 is MNHEY, CDR2 SMNVEV (reference sequence). V gave up 4 bases and J gave up 2 bases, with 9 bases separating them. This CDR3 spans 13 amino acids. The CDR3 loop reads CASSSKVPYEQYF. DNA for the CDR3: TGTGCCAGCAGTTCAAAGGTTCCCTACGAGCAGTACTTC.

The rearrangement joins TRBV6-4 to TRBJ2-3; 10 bases fit TRBD2. CDR3 length: 16 residues. Germline V gives CDR1 MRHNA, CDR2 SNTAGT. With V trimmed by 2 bases and J by 5 bases, 7 bases remained unmatched. CDR3 residues: CASSDRASGGLDTQYF. The CDR3 region has the DNA TGTGCCAGCAGTGACCGGGCTAGCGGGGGCCTAGATACGCAGTATTTT.

The genes are TRBV9 and TRBJ2-2; 8 bases agree with TRBD1. CDR1 is SGDLS and CDR2 is YYNGEE in the germline V gene. This CDR3 has 15 amino acids. Trimming removed 4 bases from V and 7 bases from J; junction bases left unmatched: 9. CDR3 loop: CASSLWQGAVGELFF. The DNA of the CDR3 is TGTGCCAGCAGCCTGTGGCAGGGGGCAGTCGGGGAGCTGTTTTTT.

This clone qualifies as medium-sized. The chain couples TRBV5-1 to TRBJ1-1; 8 bases align to TRBD1. This CDR3 comprises 14 residues. Trimming took 4 bases from V and 5 from J; bases not matched to a gene: 7. Germline CDR1 is SGHRS and CDR2 is YFSETQ. CDR3 nucleotide sequence: TGCGCCAGCAGCCGCAGGGGGCTCGAGACTGAAGCTTTCTTT. Amino acid sequence: CASSRRGLETEAFF.

The rearrangement joins TRBV14 to TRBJ2-3, with 10 nucleotides matching TRBD2. The V gene end was trimmed by 2 bases and the J gene end by 5 bases; junction bases not matched to a gene: 16. This CDR3 has 19 amino acids. Germline V gene data show CDR1 as SGHDN and CDR2 as FVKESK. CDR3: CASSQTRFMSGGAGDTQYF. DNA for the CDR3: TGTGCCAGCAGCCAAACCCGCTTTATGAGCGGGGGGGCCGGAGATACGCAGTATTTT.

This clone was found once. The CDR3 DNA is TGTGCCAGCAGCTCGACAGGGCTGGAGACCGGGGAGCTGTTTTTT. Translating it yields CASSSTGLETGELFF. The chain has TRBV13 and TRBJ2-2; 7 bases fit TRBD1. Germline CDR1 is PRHDT and CDR2 is FYEKMQ (reference sequence). J was trimmed by 5 bases and V by 4 bases; bases with no gene match: 7. The CDR3 consists of 15 residues.

The rearrangement links TRBV13 to TRBJ1-4; TRBD1 might be the D (5 bases). With 2 bases removed from V and 0 bases from J, the gap between germline ends came to 10 bases. The CDR3 length is 16 residues. Germline loops: CDR1 PRHDT, CDR2 FYEKMQ (reference sequence). The CDR3 here is CASSLMGQATNEKLFF. The DNA for the CDR3 is TGTGCCAGCAGCTTAATGGGGCAGGCAACTAATGAAAAACTGTTTTTT.

The V call is TRBV28, the J call TRBJ1-5; tentatively, D is TRBD1 (5 bases). V was shortened by 4 bases and J by 2 bases, with 15 bases between the two germline ends. Germline lookup yields CDR1 MDHEN and CDR2 SYDVKM. This CDR3 region has 16 residues. The CDR3 DNA reads TGTGCCAGCAGTTCTACGCCGGGGGGTGGCAATCAGCCCCAGCATTTT. Residues: CASSSTPGGGNQPQHF.

The chain recombines TRBV5-6 with TRBJ1-4, with D tentatively TRBD1 (5 bases). The germline CDR1 and CDR2 sequences are SGHDT and YYEEEE. V shed 4 bases and J shed 11 bases, with 12 bases lying between them. The CDR3 is made up of 12 amino acids. The CDR3 is CASSPGDAKLFF. CDR3 nucleotide sequence: TGTGCCAGCAGCCCCGGGGACGCGAAACTGTTTTTT.

This clone has just one count. The gene calls are TRBV5-1 and TRBJ2-7; possibly TRBD1 for D (6 bases). Deletions cut 4 bases from V and 4 bases from J, with 21 bases between. There are 16 residues in the CDR3. Germline CDR1 SGHRS, CDR2 YFSETQ. This CDR3 reads CASSPNSGTSGYEQYF. In DNA, the CDR3 is TGCGCCAGCAGCCCGAATTCGGGGACATCGGGATACGAGCAGTACTTC. The full variable domain, with the rest looked up from reference TRBV5-1 and TRBJ2-7, is KAGVTQTPRYLIKTRGQQVTLSCSPISGHRSVSWYQQTPGQGLQFLFEYFSETQRNKGNFPGRFSGRQFSNSRSEMNVSTLELGDSALYLCASSPNSGTSGYEQYFGPGTRLTVT.

The rearrangement uses TRBV6-1 and TRBJ2-6; 7 bases line up with TRBD1. Trimming at V came to 0 bases and at J to 0 bases, leaving 23 bases not matched to a gene. Germline V CDR1 and CDR2: MNHNS, SASEGT. The CDR3 runs to 24 residues. The CDR3 region is CASSEALWDSRRVVDPSGANVLTF. CDR3 DNA: TGTGCCAGCAGTGAAGCGCTTTGGGACAGTCGTCGTGTCGTCGATCCCTCTGGGGCCAACGTCCTGACTTTC.

The chain couples TRBV6-6 to TRBJ2-1, with TRBD2 as a possible D gene (7 bases). Germline-derived CDR1 and CDR2 are MNHNY and SVGAGI (reference sequence). The CDR3 runs 14 residues. V gave up 6 bases and J gave up 5 bases, with 14 bases separating them. This chain's CDR3 is CASSPRGADNEQFF. For the CDR3, the DNA is TGTGCCAGCAGCCCACGGGGGGCCGACAATGAGCAGTTCTTC.

V gene TRBV9 combines with J gene TRBJ2-7; 8 bases are a match to TRBD2. Germline CDR1 reads SGDLS; CDR2 reads YYNGEE. This CDR3 is 15 amino acids long. J gave up 0 bases and V 7 bases, and 9 bases lay outside the gene matches. Here the CDR3 DNA reads TGTGCCAGCGCACACGGGGGGGATTCCTCCTACGAGCAGTACTTC. Protein product: CASAHGGDSSYEQYF. The whole variable domain, remainder taken from reference TRBV9 and TRBJ2-7, is DSGVTQTPKHLITATGQRVTLRCSPRSGDLSVYWYQQSLDQGLQFLIQYYNGEERAKGNILERFSAQQFPDLHSELNLSSLELGDSALYFCASAHGGDSSYEQYFGPGTRLTVT.

This sequence joins TRBV2 and TRBJ1-1; D ambiguous. This CDR3 has 14 amino acids. Per the germline V gene, CDR1 is SNHLY and CDR2 is FYNNEI. The V end lost 5 bases, the J end lost 2 bases, and 12 bases lay between the germline ends. DNA of the CDR3: TGTGCCAGCAGTTTAGGGATCTTTAACACTGAAGCTTTCTTT. Its translation is CASSLGIFNTEAFF.

This sequence joins TRBV7-3 and TRBJ1-1; D might be TRBD1 (6 bases). The CDR3 runs to 13 residues. Per germline, CDR1 SGHTA and CDR2 FQGTGA. The V end was cut by 4 bases, the J end by 1 base, with 7 bases between. The CDR3 region is CASSSQGNTEAFF. CDR3 DNA sequence: TGTGCCAGCAGCTCACAGGGGAACACTGAAGCTTTCTTT.

In this sample, this clone turned up once. The chain employs TRBV27 and TRBJ1-1, with D perhaps matching TRBD1 (5 bases). Trimming stripped 1 base from V and 1 base from J, with 7 bases between. Germline V lookup: CDR1 MNHEY, CDR2 SMNVEV (reference sequence). CDR3 length: 14 amino acids. This CDR3 reads CASSLFGANTEAFF. As DNA, the CDR3 is TGTGCCAGCAGTTTATTTGGGGCGAACACTGAAGCTTTCTTT.

The J gene is TRBJ2-7, the V gene TRBV27; D may match TRBD1 or TRBD2 (6 bases each). Trimming left V 5 bases short and J 4 bases short, with 21 bases between. The CDR3 runs 16 residues. Germline V gives CDR1 MNHEY, CDR2 SMNVEV (reference sequence). The CDR3 protein is CASSTVLRRGGYEQYF. The DNA of the CDR3 is TGTGCCAGCAGTACGGTCCTCCGGAGAGGGGGGTACGAGCAGTACTTC.

DNA of the CDR3: TGTGCCAGCAGCCGACTGGAGGGGGGCAATGAGCAGTTCTTC. Translated, it gives CASSRLEGGNEQFF. This sequence joins TRBV6-4 and TRBJ2-1, with D perhaps given as TRBD1 or TRBD2 (6 bases each). Trimming stripped 6 bases from V and 6 bases from J, with 15 bases between. In germline, CDR1 is MRHNA, CDR2 SNTAGT. The CDR3 consists of 14 residues.

This clone was detected only once. The CDR3 sequence: CASSLILRDHEQYF. In DNA, the CDR3 is TGTGCCAGCAGCTTGATTCTCAGGGATCACGAGCAGTACTTC. The rearrangement uses TRBV7-2 and TRBJ2-7; D may be TRBD1 (5 bases). Germline V lookup: CDR1 SGHTA, CDR2 FQGNSA. V shed 3 bases and J shed 5 bases, with 14 bases lying between them. There are 14 residues in the CDR3.

This rearrangement joins TRBV11-1 to TRBJ2-7; 9 nucleotides line up with TRBD1. Germline-derived CDR1 and CDR2 are SGHAT and FQDESV (reference sequence). V gave up 1 base and J gave up 5 bases; unmatched junction bases: 3. The CDR3 has 14 residues. The CDR3 region is CASSLETGGNEQYF. The CDR3 nucleotides read TGTGCCAGCAGCTTAGAAACAGGGGGCAACGAGCAGTACTTC.

The chain combines TRBV15 with TRBJ2-1; 7 positions match TRBD1. CDR1 and CDR2 from the germline V gene are LNHNV and YYDKDF (reference sequence). Unmatched junction bases numbered 9, after V lost 4 bases and J lost 6 bases. CDR3 length equals 15 residues. The CDR3 DNA follows: TGTGCCACCAGCAAAGACAGGGCCCTACGCAATGAGCAGTTCTTC. Its protein product is CATSKDRALRNEQFF.

This clone occurred a few times. J is TRBJ1-5 and V is TRBV5-1; D not certain. Germline V gene sequence: CDR1 SGHRS, CDR2 YFSETQ. This CDR3 contains 13 residues. V lost 0 bases and J lost 4, with 5 bases in between. DNA of the CDR3: TGCGCCAGCAGCTTGGACTATAATCAGCCCCAGCATTTT. This translates into CASSLDYNQPQHF.